A selection of T cell receptor beta chains follows, all from one sample in a study of STAT5B mutations in CD4+ large granular lymphocyte leukemia. The assay was immunoSEQ multiplex PCR, and TCRdb's table has in-frame clones only and misses some. This sample has roughly 30,000 clones, with about three quarters found just once. Material: CD4+ T cells from blood buffy coats. These receptors all come from a human donor in good health. Both conserved end residues are trimmed from each CDR3. Fields, in order: J gene, V gene, CDR3 protein.

>TRBJ2-1|TRBV7-8
ASSLDGGNYNEQF
>TRBJ1-2|TRBV5-6
ASSQLPGQDYGYT
>TRBJ2-3|TRBV25-1
ASSSRYGTQY
>TRBJ1-2|TRBV6-6
ASSPDRDGYT
>TRBJ2-1|TRBV19
ASSPQTGNNEQF
>TRBJ1-2|TRBV5-4
ASSSRQGALGYT
>TRBJ2-5|TRBV9
ASSVAVWGSRETQY
>TRBJ1-1|TRBV30
AWSGPGPNTEAF
>TRBJ2-5|TRBV5-1
ASSSKGPETQY
>TRBJ2-5|TRBV5-1
ASSLEVPVQETQY
>TRBJ2-1|TRBV6-5
ASSSQGLAGNNEQF
>TRBJ1-5|TRBV4-2
ASSQDLSNQPQH
>TRBJ1-1|TRBV19
ASSTPGAPNTEAF
>TRBJ2-5|TRBV27
ASSFQSLSRTQY
>TRBJ2-7|TRBV5-1
ASSLAGAPEQY
>TRBJ2-7|TRBV7-2
ASSLDRGLSYEQY
>TRBJ1-1|TRBV28
ASSLEWLPDGNTEAF
>TRBJ1-1|TRBV11-3
ASSLEANTEAF
>TRBJ2-7|TRBV7-9
ASSLPPHYEQY
>TRBJ1-1|TRBV6-6
ASIGTLYGTEAF
>TRBJ2-2|TRBV2
ATALLGSGSVTGELF
>TRBJ2-7|TRBV19
ASSAGTSGNHEQY
>TRBJ1-4|TRBV6-5
ASSYDQGDIEKLF
>TRBJ2-1|TRBV5-4
ASNRLAGGDNEQF
>TRBJ1-5|TRBV10-1
ASSEMAASAGNQPQH
>TRBJ2-2|TRBV9
ASSVGGAGGELF
>TRBJ2-7|TRBV7-2
ASSLVGTGVPYEQY
>TRBJ1-6|TRBV5-4
ASSLGARDSPLH
>TRBJ2-7|TRBV29-1
SAQRGGYEQY
>TRBJ2-1|TRBV29-1
SAWRGGRSGSKTYNEQF
>TRBJ2-2|TRBV27
ASSPAGGRPGELF
>TRBJ2-1|TRBV5-1
ASSRWTSGDSYNEQF
>TRBJ2-7|TRBV11-2
ASSPGLAVPYEQY
>TRBJ2-3|TRBV5-1
ASSLGRGADTQY
>TRBJ1-4|TRBV6-5
ASSYGNTATNEKLF
>TRBJ1-5|TRBV7-9
ASSLGTGGFQPQH
>TRBJ2-2|TRBV19
ASGPSIGGAGVLNTGELF
>TRBJ1-1|TRBV28
ASSPDTAEAF
>TRBJ2-1|TRBV5-6
ASSRGPGQLTYNEQF
>TRBJ2-2|TRBV19
ASSSRVSDTGELF
>TRBJ2-2|TRBV5-4
ASSLGGTGYAGELF
>TRBJ2-2|TRBV15
ATSTGLGTGELF
>TRBJ2-2|TRBV6-5
ASSYRGDTGELF
>TRBJ2-2|TRBV5-1
ASSPRGGDTGELF
>TRBJ1-2|TRBV4-1
ASSQDRQLSGYT
>TRBJ1-3|TRBV30
AWSSWEDYSGNTIY
>TRBJ2-3|TRBV28
ASSLGGREVDTQY
>TRBJ1-1|TRBV13
ASSLGTEAEAF
>TRBJ1-4|TRBV7-9
ASSLSDAVDGEKLF
>TRBJ2-3|TRBV19
ASSAPGEADTQY
>TRBJ1-6|TRBV5-4
ASRAAGRGNSPLH
>TRBJ2-7|TRBV7-6
ASSLSDGAAYEQY
>TRBJ2-3|TRBV6-1
ASSELAGGPRDTQY
>TRBJ1-5|TRBV5-6
ASSRTGALRPQH
>TRBJ2-2|TRBV6-5
ASRGGGYTGELF